What follows are 9 T cell receptor beta chains derived from one specimen sequenced in a study of T cell changes during pregnancy in multiple sclerosis. Assay: immunoSEQ multiplex PCR; the TCRdb copy retains only in-frame clones and omits some. The data contain approximately 98,000 clones, 90% to 95% of them singletons. The sample was peripheral blood, taken after pregnancy. All receptors come from a female donor in good health, enrolled as a control in a pregnancy study.

The chain links TRBV7-9 to TRBJ2-7, with 8 positions matching TRBD1. CDR1 is SEHNR, CDR2 FQNEAQ, per germline (reference sequence). The CDR3 totals 15 residues. V shed 5 bases and J 5 bases; nucleotides not matched to a gene: 11. In nucleotides, the CDR3 is TGTGCCAGCAGCCCACCAGACAGGGGTATCGACGAGCAGTACTTC. It encodes CASSPPDRGIDEQYF.

The J gene is TRBJ1-1, the V gene TRBV7-9; D remains unclear. The CDR3 spans 15 residues. Germline CDR1 SEHNR, CDR2 FQNEAQ (reference sequence). Trimming removed 5 bases at V and 1 base at J, with 14 bases between. The CDR3 nucleotides are TGTGCCAGCAGCGGTAGCGAGGTCAAGAACACTGAAGCTTTCTTT. Translation gives CASSGSEVKNTEAFF.

The chain couples TRBV9 to TRBJ1-3, with 7 bases lining up with TRBD1. Germline assignment: CDR1 SGDLS and CDR2 YYNGEE. Losses at the gene ends were 2 bases for V and 0 bases for J; bases not matched to a gene: 5. The CDR3 is 16 amino acids. The CDR3 here is CASSVRGGVSGNTIYF. The CDR3 DNA is TGTGCCAGCAGCGTCCGAGGGGGCGTCTCTGGAAACACCATATATTTT. Together with reference TRBV9 and TRBJ1-3, the CDR3 gives the full variable domain: DSGVTQTPKHLITATGQRVTLRCSPRSGDLSVYWYQQSLDQGLQFLIQYYNGEERAKGNILERFSAQQFPDLHSELNLSSLELGDSALYFCASSVRGGVSGNTIYFGEGSWLTVV.

This chain links TRBV28 with TRBJ1-2; D might be TRBD1 (5 bases). The CDR3 runs to 14 residues. Trimming removed 7 bases at V and 4 bases at J, with 16 bases between. The germline V gene encodes CDR1 MDHEN and CDR2 SYDVKM. CDR3 loop: CASTIGALGYGYTF. The CDR3 nucleotides read TGTGCCAGCACCATAGGGGCTTTAGGCTATGGCTACACCTTC.

This chain connects TRBV27 to TRBJ2-7; possibly TRBD2 for D (5 bases). Between the trimmed V and J ends, which lost 3 bases and 2 bases, there was a span of 11 bases. Germline V gene sequence: CDR1 MNHEY, CDR2 SMNVEV (reference sequence). The CDR3 is 14 residues long. The CDR3 DNA reads TGTGCCAGCAGTTTGGACTTTCCTACCTACGAGCAGTACTTC. It encodes CASSLDFPTYEQYF.

The chain uses TRBV6-5 and TRBJ1-3; 8 positions match TRBD1. There are 13 residues in the CDR3. Trimming removed 5 bases from V and 7 bases from J; junction bases left unmatched: 4. From germline, CDR1 is MNHEY and CDR2 SVGAGI. The CDR3 loop reads CASSRTGINTIYF. The CDR3, as DNA: TGTGCCAGCAGTCGGACAGGGATTAACACCATATATTTT.

The gene calls are TRBV30 and TRBJ2-7, with a tentative D call TRBD2 (6 bases). The CDR3 is 14 amino acids. Germline values: CDR1 GTSNPN, CDR2 SVGIG (reference sequence). Trimming removed 5 bases from V and 3 bases from J, with 17 bases in between. CDR3 amino acids: CAWHWGDQVYEQYF. In nucleotides, the CDR3 is TGTGCCTGGCACTGGGGGGATCAAGTCTACGAGCAGTACTTC.

The sample holds one count of this clone. V gene TRBV27 combines with J gene TRBJ1-2; TRBD1 aligns across 8 bases. The CDR3 is 15 amino acids. The J segment lost 5 bases and the V segment lost 3 bases, leaving 8 bases of the junction unmatched. CDR1 is MNHEY, CDR2 SMNVEV, per germline (reference sequence). CDR3 coding DNA: TGTGCCAGCAGTTTCGGTCCCGGGACAGGTTATGGCTACACCTTC. Amino acid sequence: CASSFGPGTGYGYTF.

CDR3 in amino acids: CASSFKPGTKETQYF. The CDR3 DNA reads as TGTGCCAGCAGCTTCAAACCCGGGACTAAAGAGACCCAGTACTTC. The chain employs TRBV5-5 and TRBJ2-5; 7 bases are shared with TRBD2. V shed 2 bases and J 3 bases; nucleotides not matched to a gene: 7. This CDR3 has 15 residues. CDR1 is SGHKS, CDR2 YYEKEE, per germline (reference sequence).